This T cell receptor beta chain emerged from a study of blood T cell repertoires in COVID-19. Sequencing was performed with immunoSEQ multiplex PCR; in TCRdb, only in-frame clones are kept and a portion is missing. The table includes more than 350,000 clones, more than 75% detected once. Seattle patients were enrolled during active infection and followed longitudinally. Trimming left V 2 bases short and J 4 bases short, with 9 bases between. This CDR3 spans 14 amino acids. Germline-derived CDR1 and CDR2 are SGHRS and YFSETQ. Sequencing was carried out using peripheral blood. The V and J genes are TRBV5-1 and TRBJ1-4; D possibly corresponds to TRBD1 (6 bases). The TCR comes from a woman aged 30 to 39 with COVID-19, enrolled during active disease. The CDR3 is CASSFTGFNEKLFF. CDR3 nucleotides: TGCGCCAGCAGCTTTACAGGGTTTAATGAAAAACTGTTTTTT.